This TCR beta chain was identified in a study of cytomegalovirus exposure and HLA in healthy donors. Study-level points and caveats: Fewer than 200 TCR beta chains were listed as cytomegalovirus-associated.

Primers: 60 Vbeta forward and 13 Jbeta reverse. The repertoire was sequenced with immunoSEQ multiplex PCR; TCRdb's copy has only in-frame clones and lacks some. The data show 50,000 to 60,000 clones, 78% seen once. On this clone itself: Its specificity is not known.

Germline assignment: CDR1 MNHNY and CDR2 SVGAGI (reference sequence). V was cut by 0 bases and J by 2 bases, with 11 bases left in between. The length of the CDR3 is 15 residues. The chain uses TRBV6-6 and TRBJ2-7; TRBD1 is a possible D gene (6 bases). Sequences were obtained from PBMCs. The TCR originated in a female donor in good health and CMV-seronegative. As DNA, the CDR3 is TGTGCCAGCAGTTACTCAACAGGGTCGCCCTACGAGCAGTACTTC. Residues: CASSYSTGSPYEQYF.